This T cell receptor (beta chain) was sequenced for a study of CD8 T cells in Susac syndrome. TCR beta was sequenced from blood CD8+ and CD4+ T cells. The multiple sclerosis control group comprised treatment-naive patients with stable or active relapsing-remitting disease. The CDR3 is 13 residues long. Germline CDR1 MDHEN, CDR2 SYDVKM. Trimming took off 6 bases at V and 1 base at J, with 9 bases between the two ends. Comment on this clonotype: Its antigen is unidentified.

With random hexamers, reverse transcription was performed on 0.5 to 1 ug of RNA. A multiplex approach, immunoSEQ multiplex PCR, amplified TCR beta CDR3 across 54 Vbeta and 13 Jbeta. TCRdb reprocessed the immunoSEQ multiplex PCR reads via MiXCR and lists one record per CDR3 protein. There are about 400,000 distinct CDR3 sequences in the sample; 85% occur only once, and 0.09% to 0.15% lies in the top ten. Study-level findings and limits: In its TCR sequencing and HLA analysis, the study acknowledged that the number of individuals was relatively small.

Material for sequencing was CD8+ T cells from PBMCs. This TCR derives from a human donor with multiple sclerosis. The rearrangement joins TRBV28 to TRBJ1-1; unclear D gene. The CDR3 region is CASSPTPNTEAFF. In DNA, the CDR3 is TGTGCCAGCAGCCCGACACCGAACACTGAAGCTTTCTTT.